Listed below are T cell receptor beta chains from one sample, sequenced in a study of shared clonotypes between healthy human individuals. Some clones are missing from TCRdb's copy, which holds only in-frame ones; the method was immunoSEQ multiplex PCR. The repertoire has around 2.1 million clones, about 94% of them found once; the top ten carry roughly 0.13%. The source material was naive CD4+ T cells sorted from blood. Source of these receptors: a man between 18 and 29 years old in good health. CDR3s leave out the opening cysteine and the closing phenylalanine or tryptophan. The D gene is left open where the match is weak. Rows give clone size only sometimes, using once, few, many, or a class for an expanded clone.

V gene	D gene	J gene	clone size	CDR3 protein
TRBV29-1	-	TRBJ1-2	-	SVEWASAFEGYT
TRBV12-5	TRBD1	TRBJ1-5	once	ASALGQYNQPQH
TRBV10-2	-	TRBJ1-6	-	ASRTGRDNSPLH
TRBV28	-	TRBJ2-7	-	ASSLAGPNYEQY
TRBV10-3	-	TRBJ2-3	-	AIRDRGRGPDTDTQY
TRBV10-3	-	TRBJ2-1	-	AISDVVAGKVDEQF
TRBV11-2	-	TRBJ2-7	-	ASSSAGGTSYEQY
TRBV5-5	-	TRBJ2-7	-	ASSSWDTRSYEQY
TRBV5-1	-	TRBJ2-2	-	ASSLQAGLDTGELF
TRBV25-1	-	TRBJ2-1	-	ASSEKTNEQF
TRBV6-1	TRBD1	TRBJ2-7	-	ASSDPRQGATHEQY
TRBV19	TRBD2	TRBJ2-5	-	ASSIGRLAGLETQY
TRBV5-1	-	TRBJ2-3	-	ASSRDSTDTQY
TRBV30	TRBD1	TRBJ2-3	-	AWRDDGQGGGYTQY
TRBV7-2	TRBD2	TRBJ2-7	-	ASSEGLAGVYEQY
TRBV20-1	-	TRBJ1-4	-	SAKTVGQI
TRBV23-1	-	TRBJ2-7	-	ASSHLRKGMVYEQY
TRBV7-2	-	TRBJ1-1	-	ASSLVLMGEAF
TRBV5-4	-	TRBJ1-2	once	ASRQTGYDGYT
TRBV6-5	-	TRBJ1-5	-	ASQRDRDQPQH
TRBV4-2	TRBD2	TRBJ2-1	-	ASSQESGGDSRYNEQF
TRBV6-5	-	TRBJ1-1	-	ASSYGTVMNTEAF
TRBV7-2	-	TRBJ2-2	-	ASSSSRTGGTGELF
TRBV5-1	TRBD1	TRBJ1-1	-	ASSSTGGLSGEAF
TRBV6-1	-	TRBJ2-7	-	ASSSDSRSYEQY
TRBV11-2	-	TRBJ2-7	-	ASSLDRLAYEQY
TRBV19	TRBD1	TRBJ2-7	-	ASSSPGQTYEQY
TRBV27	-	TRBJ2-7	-	ASKRDRNNYEQY
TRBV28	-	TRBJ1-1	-	ASSFPYQVTEAF
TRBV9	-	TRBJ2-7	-	ASSVGSSYEQY
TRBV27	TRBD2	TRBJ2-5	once	ASSLGGTTAQETQY
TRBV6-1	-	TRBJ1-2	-	ASSEPPPGALGNYGYT
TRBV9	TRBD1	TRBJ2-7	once	ASSLTPGQTYEQY
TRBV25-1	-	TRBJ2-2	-	ASSEWEVANTGELF
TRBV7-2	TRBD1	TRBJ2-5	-	ASSLGTGFVGETQY